This TCR beta chain derives from a study of blood T cell repertoires in COVID-19. The protocol was immunoSEQ multiplex PCR, while the TCRdb copy is restricted to in-frame clones and leaves out a portion. The sample shows around 300,000 clones, 70% to 90% of them seen only once. The CDR3 sequence is 17 residues long. V was clipped by 7 bases and J by 2 bases; unmatched bases: 14. Germline V gives CDR1 SGHTA, CDR2 FQGNSA. The chain carries TRBV7-2 and TRBJ2-3; 8 nucleotides line up with TRBD2. The clonotype originates from a woman aged 25 to 39 who had recovered from COVID-19. The sample consisted of peripheral blood. The CDR3 region has the DNA TGTGCCAGCACCGCGATTACGGGAGGGTGGGACACAGATACGCAGTATTTT. This sequence encodes CASTAITGGWDTDTQYF.